This T cell receptor (beta chain) comes out of a study of breast tumors, draining lymph nodes, adjacent tissues. Samples came from axillary lymph nodes draining the breast cancer. This CDR3 comprises 16 residues. V dropped 3 bases and J dropped 4 bases, with 17 bases sitting between them. Germline CDR1 is KGHDR and CDR2 is SFDVKD. TCRdb ran MiXCR on the multiplex PCR reads and lists one entry per CDR3 protein. The sample holds approximately 100,000 distinct CDR3 sequences, 20% to 25% seen once. This clonotype was detected many times. The rearrangement uses TRBV24-1 and TRBJ2-5, with D tentatively TRBD2 (7 bases). Sequencing was carried out using axillary lymph node tissue. This clonotype originated in a female donor with breast cancer. Some clones in this sample may be carry-over from other donors' samples. CDR3: CATSDRGAGHSETQYF. Written as DNA, the CDR3 is TGTGCCACCAGTGATCGGGGGGCAGGGCATTCAGAGACCCAGTACTTC.